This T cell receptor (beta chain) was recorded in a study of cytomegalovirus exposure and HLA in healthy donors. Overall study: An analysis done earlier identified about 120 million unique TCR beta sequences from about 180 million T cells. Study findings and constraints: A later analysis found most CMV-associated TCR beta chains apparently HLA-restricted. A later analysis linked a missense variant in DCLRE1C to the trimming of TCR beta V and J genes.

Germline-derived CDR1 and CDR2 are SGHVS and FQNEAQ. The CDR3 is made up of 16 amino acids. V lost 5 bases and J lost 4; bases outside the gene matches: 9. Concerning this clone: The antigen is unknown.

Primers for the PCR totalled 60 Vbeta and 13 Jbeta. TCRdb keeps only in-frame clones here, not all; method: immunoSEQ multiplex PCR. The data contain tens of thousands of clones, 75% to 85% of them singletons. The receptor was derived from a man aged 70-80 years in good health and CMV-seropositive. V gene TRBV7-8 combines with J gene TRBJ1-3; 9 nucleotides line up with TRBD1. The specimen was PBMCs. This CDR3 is CASSLSGTGSGNTIYF. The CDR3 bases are TGTGCCAGCAGCCTCTCCGGGACAGGGTCCGGAAACACCATATATTTT.